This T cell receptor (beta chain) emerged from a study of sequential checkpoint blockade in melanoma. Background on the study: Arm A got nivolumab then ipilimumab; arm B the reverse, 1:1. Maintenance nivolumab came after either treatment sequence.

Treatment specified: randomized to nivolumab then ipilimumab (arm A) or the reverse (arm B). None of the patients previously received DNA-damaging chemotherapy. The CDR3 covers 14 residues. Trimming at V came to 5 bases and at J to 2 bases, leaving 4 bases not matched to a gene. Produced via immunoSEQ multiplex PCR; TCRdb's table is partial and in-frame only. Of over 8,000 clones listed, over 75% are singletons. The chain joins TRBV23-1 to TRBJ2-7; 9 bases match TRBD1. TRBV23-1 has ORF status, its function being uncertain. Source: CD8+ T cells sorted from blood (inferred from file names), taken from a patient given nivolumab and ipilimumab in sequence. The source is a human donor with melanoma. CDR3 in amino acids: CASSIRQGAYEQYF. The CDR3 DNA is TGCGCCAGCAGTATTCGACAGGGGGCCTACGAGCAGTACTTC.